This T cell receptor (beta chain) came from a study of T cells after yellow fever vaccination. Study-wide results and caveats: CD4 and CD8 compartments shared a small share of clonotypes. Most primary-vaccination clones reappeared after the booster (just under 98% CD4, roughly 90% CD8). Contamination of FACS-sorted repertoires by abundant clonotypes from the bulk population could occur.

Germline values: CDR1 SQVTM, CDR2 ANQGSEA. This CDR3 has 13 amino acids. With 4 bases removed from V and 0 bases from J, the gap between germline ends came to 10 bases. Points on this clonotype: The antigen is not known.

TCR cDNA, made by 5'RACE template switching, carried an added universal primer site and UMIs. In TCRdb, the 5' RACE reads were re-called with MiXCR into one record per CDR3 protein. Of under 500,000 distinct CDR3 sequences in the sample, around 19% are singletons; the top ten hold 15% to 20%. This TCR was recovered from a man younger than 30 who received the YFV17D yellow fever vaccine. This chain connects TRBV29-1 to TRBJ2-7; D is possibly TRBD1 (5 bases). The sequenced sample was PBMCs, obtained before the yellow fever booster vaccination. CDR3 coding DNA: TGCAGCGTTGGTGGCAGGGTCTCCTACGAGCAGTACTTC. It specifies CSVGGRVSYEQYF.